The TCR beta chain described here comes from a study of human T cells and chemical hapten exposure. This clonotype appeared a few times. Time point of the sample: pre-sensitization, week 0. Treatment: therapeutic diphenylcyclopropenone sensitization with weekly scalp DPC. MiXCR, applied by TCRdb to the RACE reads, yields one record per CDR3 protein. This sample has roughly 260,000 distinct CDR3 sequences, with 7.5% to 10% found just once. This clonotype originated in a woman aged 40-49 years with alopecia areata. Some clones in this sample may be carry-over from other donors' samples. Material: whole blood, obtained in connection with sensitization to the hapten diphenylcyclopropenone (DPC).

The CDR3 loop is CASSVAGAGGPRGDIQYF. The CDR3 bases are TGTGCCAGCAGCGTAGCAGGGGCGGGAGGGCCGCGGGGAGACATTCAGTACTTC. V usage is TRBV9 and J usage is TRBJ2-4; 9 bases agree with TRBD2. Germline V gene sequence: CDR1 SGDLS, CDR2 YYNGEE. This CDR3 region has 18 residues. The V and J ends lost 0 bases and 8 bases, in that order; junction bases with no gene match: 15. Full variable domain (remainder filled in from reference TRBV9 and TRBJ2-4): DSGVTQTPKHLITATGQRVTLRCSPRSGDLSVYWYQQSLDQGLQFLIQYYNGEERAKGNILERFSAQQFPDLHSELNLSSLELGDSALYFCASSVAGAGGPRGDIQYFGAGTRLSVL.